This TCR beta chain comes out of a study of T cells in tumors after PD-1 blockade. Overall study: A subset received ongoing vismodegib 150 mg daily alongside anti-PD-1 therapy. Mean per blood sample: roughly 100,000 templates (about 24,000-280,000), 35,000 to 45,000 unique clonotypes.

Here immunoSEQ multiplex PCR was the method, and the copy in TCRdb shows in-frame clones only, minus some. The repertoire holds roughly 48,000 clones, 81% seen once, with under 5% in the top ten. With respect to this clone: Its target is unknown.

Study results and limitations: Some novel exhausted tumor clones appeared in pre-treatment blood, suggesting peripheral recruitment.

Input was roughly 550 ng to 6,500 ng of genomic DNA from tumor or blood. Germline loops: CDR1 MNHNS, CDR2 SASEGT. With 1 base removed from V and 10 bases from J, the gap between germline ends came to 13 bases. The CDR3 is made up of 14 amino acids. This receptor was taken from a human donor with basal cell carcinoma. J is TRBJ1-4 and V is TRBV6-1; D gene ambiguous. The sequencing used PBMCs, collected before anti-PD-1 treatment. CDR3 sequence: CASSEGEEVVKLFF. The DNA for the CDR3 is TGTGCCAGCAGTGAAGGGGAGGAAGTGGTAAAACTGTTTTTT.